The 13 T cell receptor beta chains presented below share a single source sample, sequenced in a study of T cell responses to AZD1222 COVID-19 vaccine. Method: immunoSEQ multiplex PCR; TCRdb's copy keeps in-frame clones and lacks some. The profile shows 65,000 to 100,000 clones, almost 90% of them singletons. This specimen was peripheral blood, taken 28 days after the second AZD1222 dose. Receptors originate from an adult who received the AZD1222 COVID-19 vaccine.

This chain joins TRBV7-9 and TRBJ2-1; TRBD2 matches 9 bases. The junction had 5 bases not matched to a gene; V was cut back by 0 bases and J by 8 bases. Germline-derived CDR1 and CDR2 are SEHNR and FQNEAQ (reference sequence). CDR3 length: 15 amino acids. The CDR3 coding sequence is TGTGCCAGCAGCTTAGCTAGCGGGAGTATCCATGAGCAGTTCTTC. Protein sequence: CASSLASGSIHEQFF.

The rearrangement joins TRBV2 to TRBJ2-3; D ambiguous. Germline CDR1 SNHLY, CDR2 FYNNEI. CDR3 length: 12 amino acids. Trimming stripped 5 bases from V and 0 bases from J, with 3 bases between. CDR3 sequence: CASSPSTDTQYF. The DNA of the CDR3 is TGTGCCAGCAGTCCTAGCACAGATACGCAGTATTTT.

This clone occurred once. The chain carries TRBV10-2 and TRBJ1-1; D may be TRBD1 (6 bases). The germline gives CDR1 WSHSY, CDR2 SAAADI. V was clipped by 1 base and J by 2 bases, with 17 bases between them. The CDR3 loop spans 17 amino acids. CDR3 sequence: CASSEFWGQTKNTEAFF. The CDR3 DNA follows: TGCGCCAGCAGTGAGTTTTGGGGGCAGACAAAAAACACTGAAGCTTTCTTT.

The rearrangement links TRBV5-1 to TRBJ2-6, with TRBD1 as a possible D gene (6 bases). The V gene's germline CDR1 is SGHRS and CDR2 YFSETQ. This CDR3 region has 19 residues. Trimming removed 3 bases at V and 0 bases at J, with 19 bases between. CDR3 bases: TGCGCCAGCAGCTCGGGCAGGACAGCGACCCGCTCTGGGGCCAACGTCCTGACTTTC. The encoded protein is CASSSGRTATRSGANVLTF.

The chain combines TRBV18 with TRBJ2-7; possible D gene TRBD1, 6 bases. Trimming shortened V by 3 bases and J by 6 bases, and 15 bases separated the two germline ends. CDR1 and CDR2 (germline): KGHSH, LQKENI. The CDR3 is made up of 14 amino acids. The CDR3 DNA reads TGTGCCAGCTCACCTGCACAGGGTGTCGGCGAGCAGTACTTC. It is translated as CASSPAQGVGEQYF.

The V call is TRBV18, the J call TRBJ2-2, with 8 bases that match TRBD1. CDR1 KGHSH and CDR2 LQKENI come from the germline V gene. The CDR3 covers 16 residues. The V and J ends lost 3 bases and 6 bases, in that order; junction bases with no gene match: 9. DNA of the CDR3: TGTGCCAGCTCACCGCAGGGGGCAGTTGGCGCCGGGGAGCTGTTTTTT. Translating it yields CASSPQGAVGAGELFF. Full variable domain (remainder filled in from reference TRBV18 and TRBJ2-2): NAGVMQNPRHLVRRRGQEARLRCSPMKGHSHVYWYRQLPEEGLKFMVYLQKENIIDESGMPKERFSAEFPKEGPSILRIQQVVRGDSAAYFCASSPQGAVGAGELFFGEGSRLTVL.

V and J are TRBV6-6 and TRBJ1-5, with D possibly matching TRBD1 (6 bases). Germline-derived CDR1 and CDR2 are MNHNY and SVGAGI (reference sequence). The CDR3 sequence is 16 residues long. Trimming took off 5 bases at V and 3 bases at J, with 17 bases between the two ends. The CDR3 region has the DNA TGTGCCAGCAGTCACAGGGACGCCTATATCAATCAGCCCCAGCATTTT. Protein sequence: CASSHRDAYINQPQHF.

The chain carries TRBV6-2 or TRBV6-3 and TRBJ1-5; 9 nucleotides agree with TRBD1. The trim removed 5 bases at V and 0 bases at J, leaving 8 bases unmatched. CDR1 MNHEY and CDR2 SVGEGT come from the germline V gene. The CDR3 has 17 amino acids. CDR3 residues: CASSPRDRDHSNQPQHF. CDR3 DNA: TGTGCCAGCAGTCCCCGGGACAGGGACCATAGCAATCAGCCCCAGCATTTT.

The chain employs TRBV24-1 and TRBJ1-2; no clear D. The CDR3 is made up of 14 amino acids. Trimming pared 1 base from V and 8 bases from J, leaving 13 bases between. Germline V lookup: CDR1 KGHDR, CDR2 SFDVKD. DNA for the CDR3: TGTGCCACCAGTGATTTCGGCGGGCGCGGGGGCTACACCTTC. Translated: CATSDFGGRGGYTF.

V is TRBV18 and J is TRBJ1-5; tentative D call: TRBD1 (6 bases). The germline gives CDR1 KGHSH, CDR2 LQKENI. The CDR3 is made up of 14 amino acids. V was clipped by 4 bases and J by 4 bases, with 11 bases between them. CDR3 residues: CASSHTGPNQPQHF. The DNA for the CDR3 is TGTGCCAGCTCACACACAGGGCCGAATCAGCCCCAGCATTTT.

The J gene is TRBJ1-2, the V gene TRBV30, with 12 nucleotides matching TRBD1. This CDR3 comprises 14 residues. With 4 bases clipped from V and 7 bases from J, the junction kept 7 bases outside the gene matches. Germline V gene lookup returns CDR1 GTSNPN and CDR2 SVGIG (reference sequence). CDR3 bases: TGTGCCTGGAAGGGGACAGGGGGCTTGAGTGGCTACACCTTC. Residues: CAWKGTGGLSGYTF.

The rearrangement joins TRBV6-5 to TRBJ1-2; D uncertain. The ends were cut back, 2 bases at V and 0 bases at J, with 10 bases in the middle. This CDR3 spans 15 amino acids. CDR1 and CDR2 from the germline V gene are MNHEY and SVGAGI. The CDR3 sequence is CASSYARNSNYGYTF. The DNA for the CDR3 is TGTGCCAGCAGTTACGCGAGGAACTCTAACTATGGCTACACCTTC.

The chain has TRBV14 and TRBJ1-1, with D possibly being TRBD1 (5 bases). The V and J ends lost 0 bases and 6 bases respectively, with 14 bases between them. This CDR3 has 15 amino acids. CDR1 is SGHDN and CDR2 is FVKESK in the germline V gene. CDR3 loop: CASSQEAGVSSEAFF. For the CDR3, the DNA is TGTGCCAGCAGCCAAGAAGCGGGGGTATCCTCTGAAGCTTTCTTT.